This TCR beta chain came from a study of T-cell memory formation after mild COVID-19. Whole-study context: Largely donor-specific TCR clusters were found.

Study-wide results and limits: Cross-reactive memory appears to have joined, as suggested by some responding clones showing up in pre-infection memory. Clones contracting day 15 to 85 were balanced CD4/CD8; later expanders leaned CD4+.

5'RACE primed from the constant segment yielded TCR alpha and TCR beta cDNA libraries bearing sample barcodes and UMIs. TCRdb fed the 5' RACE reads into MiXCR, producing one record per CDR3 protein. This table has 450,000 to 650,000 distinct CDR3 sequences, roughly 21% appearing once. With 6 bases removed from V and 2 bases from J, the gap between germline ends came to 19 bases. In germline, CDR1 is KGHDR, CDR2 SFDVKD. The CDR3 runs 17 residues. In regard to this clonotype: Its cognate antigen is unknown.

This TCR was recovered from an adult woman who had mild COVID-19 (a few samples of this study predate the infection). Cell type and time point are not known. The genes are TRBV24-1 and TRBJ1-5; a weak D match, TRBD1 (6 bases). The source material was PBMCs or a T cell subset sorted from them (not recorded which). CDR3 sequence: CATSRDGGADGNQPQHF. Here the CDR3 DNA reads TGTGCCACCAGTCGGGATGGGGGGGCGGATGGCAATCAGCCCCAGCATTTT.